This TCR beta chain was profiled in a study of T cells in Graves' hyperthyroidism and ophthalmopathy. Blood dates from first hyperthyroidism diagnosis, before any ophthalmopathy symptoms. The CDR3 regions of TCR beta were amplified from RNA transcripts. RT-PCR in the first round (using the HTBI primer set) targeted the TCR CDR3. TCRdb re-called the multiplex PCR reads through MiXCR, storing one row per CDR3 protein. Of 250,000 to 300,000 distinct CDR3 sequences listed, roughly 15% are singletons. This clonotype occurred many times. The CDR3 extends over 15 amino acids. V lost 1 base and J 8 bases, leaving 14 bases between the germline ends.

The chain recombines TRBV12-3 or TRBV12-4 with TRBJ2-2, with D perhaps assigned TRBD1 or TRBD2 (5 bases each). The sample consisted of blood. The clonotype comes from a woman aged 40 to 55 with Graves' hyperthyroidism that later progressed to Graves' ophthalmopathy. The CDR3 coding sequence is TGTGCCAGCAGTTTAGGACAGCTCGGGGTGGGGGAGCTGTTTTTT. Its translation: CASSLGQLGVGELFF.